This T cell receptor (beta chain) was identified during a study of T cell responses to AZD1222 COVID-19 vaccine. The CDR3 extends over 12 amino acids. Germline V CDR1 and CDR2: LGHDT, YNNKEL (reference sequence). Libraries were prepared by immunoSEQ multiplex PCR; TCRdb keeps only in-frame clonotypes and omits some of them. The sample contains more than 70,000 clones, roughly nine tenths of which appear only once. The study's findings and limits: Clonal diversity was possibly underestimated, and the donors were mostly white British, with more females.

Remarks on this clone: The target antigen is unknown.

This clonotype originated in an adult in good health. The sequencing used peripheral blood, collected on day 0 of AZD1222 vaccination. The rearrangement uses TRBV3-1 (or the pseudogene TRBV3-2) and TRBJ2-2, with a weak D call TRBD1 (5 bases). The CDR3 here is CAAPAHRGELFF. Written as DNA, the CDR3 is TGTGCTGCCCCAGCTCACAGGGGGGAGCTGTTTTTT.